This section outlines one T cell receptor (beta chain) sequence together with its context. Seattle cases were enrolled at active infection and followed longitudinally. This sample is drawn from a study of blood T cell repertoires in COVID-19. Study-wide background: Donors in the United States, Italy and Spain gave samples during acute or convalescent COVID-19. Nucleic acid was either cDNA or gDNA, and it came from T cells, B-cell-depleted T cells, or PBMCs.

Libraries were prepared by immunoSEQ multiplex PCR; TCRdb keeps only in-frame clonotypes and omits some of them. The sample includes approximately 150,000 clones, around 85% of them seen just once. V shed 4 bases and J 8 bases; nucleotides not matched to a gene: 14. Germline V lookup: CDR1 MNHEY, CDR2 SMNVEV (reference sequence). This CDR3 comprises 17 residues. The receptor was isolated from a woman of 80 years or more with COVID-19, enrolled during active disease. The sequencing input was peripheral blood. The chain employs TRBV27 and TRBJ2-1; the match to TRBD2 covers 10 bases. The CDR3 DNA is TGTGCCAGCAGTTCCCCGGGTGCTAGCGGGAGAGGCGATGAGCAGTTCTTC. Amino acids: CASSSPGASGRGDEQFF.